This is a list of T cell receptor beta chains from one sample in a study of vaccination and CD4 T cells after COVID-19. The antigens these receptors bind are not known. TCRdb itself ran the PCR reads through MiXCR, one entry per CDR3 protein. Among 5,000 to 7,000 distinct CDR3 sequences listed, less than 70% were seen once. Sequencing was done on a sample of CD4+ T cells from blood, cultured in vitro. All receptors come from a human donor in good health. Each CDR3 is given with its conserved first and last residue. D genes are given only for firm matches. Where a row states a size, it is once, few, many or the class of an expanded clone; other rows omit it.

V gene: TRBV6-1; J gene: TRBJ1-1; D gene: TRBD1; clone size: NA; CDR3 DNA: TGCGTCACAGGGGTGAACACTGAAGCTTTCTTT; CDR3 protein: CVTGVNTEAFF
V gene: TRBV12-3/TRBV12-4; J gene: TRBJ2-4; D gene: NA; clone size: NA; CDR3 DNA: TGTGCCAGCAGCCTTGGTGGACTAGCCAAAAACATTCAGTACTTC; CDR3 protein: CASSLGGLAKNIQYF
V gene: TRBV7-2; J gene: TRBJ2-7; D gene: NA; clone size: NA; CDR3 DNA: TGTGCCAGCAGCCTCTCCTACGAGCAGTACTTC; CDR3 protein: CASSLSYEQYF
V gene: TRBV7-8; J gene: TRBJ2-7; D gene: TRBD1; clone size: NA; CDR3 DNA: TGTGCCAGCAGCACCCGGTGGGACAGTCCCTACGAGCAGTACTTC; CDR3 protein: CASSTRWDSPYEQYF
V gene: TRBV7-2; J gene: TRBJ2-1; D gene: TRBD2; clone size: NA; CDR3 DNA: TGTGCCAGCAGCTTAGAGCGGGGTGTAGTCTATGAGCAGTTCTTC; CDR3 protein: CASSLERGVVYEQFF
V gene: TRBV2; J gene: TRBJ2-6; D gene: NA; clone size: once; CDR3 DNA: TGTGCCAGCAACACGGGAGTGGCTGGGGCCAACGTCCTGACTTTC; CDR3 protein: CASNTGVAGANVLTF
V gene: TRBV3-1; J gene: TRBJ2-2; D gene: NA; clone size: NA; CDR3 DNA: TGTGCCAGCAAGTCGGCCGGGGAGCTGTTTTTT; CDR3 protein: CASKSAGELFF
V gene: TRBV7-2; J gene: TRBJ2-3; D gene: NA; clone size: few; CDR3 DNA: TGTGCCAGCAGCTGGTTTGAGGAGACGCAGTATTTT; CDR3 protein: CASSWFEETQYF
V gene: TRBV20-1; J gene: TRBJ1-4; D gene: NA; clone size: NA; CDR3 DNA: TGCAGTGCAGGACACGGGGGGAATGAAAAACTGTTTTTT; CDR3 protein: CSAGHGGNEKLFF
V gene: TRBV7-6; J gene: TRBJ1-1; D gene: NA; clone size: few; CDR3 DNA: TGTGCCAGCAGCTCAAACCGAGACACTGAAGCTTTCTTT; CDR3 protein: CASSSNRDTEAFF
V gene: TRBV20-1; J gene: TRBJ2-2; D gene: NA; clone size: NA; CDR3 DNA: TGCAGTGCTAGAGGCACTTACACCGGGGAGCTGTTTTTT; CDR3 protein: CSARGTYTGELFF
V gene: TRBV10-3; J gene: TRBJ1-2; D gene: TRBD1; clone size: NA; CDR3 DNA: TGTGCCATCAGTGATAAGGGGGCGTCGTCTGGCTACACCTTC; CDR3 protein: CAISDKGASSGYTF
V gene: TRBV20-1; J gene: TRBJ2-1; D gene: TRBD2; clone size: NA; CDR3 DNA: TGCAGTGCTAGATTCCCTAGCGGGAGCTACAATGAGCAGTTCTTC; CDR3 protein: CSARFPSGSYNEQFF
V gene: TRBV20-1; J gene: TRBJ1-5; D gene: NA; clone size: NA; CDR3 DNA: TGCAGTGCTAGAAGTCAGAACAATCAGCCCCAGCATTTT; CDR3 protein: CSARSQNNQPQHF
V gene: TRBV10-3; J gene: TRBJ1-2; D gene: NA; clone size: NA; CDR3 DNA: TGTGCCATCAACAGGGATTTGTATGGCTACACCTTC; CDR3 protein: CAINRDLYGYTF
V gene: TRBV6-5; J gene: TRBJ2-2; D gene: TRBD2; clone size: few; CDR3 DNA: TGTGCCAGCAGTTACGGGCCACTAGCGGGGAACACCGGGGAGCTGTTTTTT; CDR3 protein: CASSYGPLAGNTGELFF
V gene: TRBV6-1; J gene: TRBJ2-2; D gene: NA; clone size: NA; CDR3 DNA: TGTGCCAGCAGAGCCGGGACTTCACGGGGAACCGGGGAGCTGTTTTTT; CDR3 protein: CASRAGTSRGTGELFF
V gene: TRBV6-1; J gene: TRBJ1-1; D gene: NA; clone size: few; CDR3 DNA: TGTGCCAGCAGTAAGGGGTTGCAGACTGAAGCTTTCTTT; CDR3 protein: CASSKGLQTEAFF
V gene: TRBV24-1; J gene: TRBJ2-5; D gene: TRBD1; clone size: NA; CDR3 DNA: TGTGCCACCAGTGACCCGGACAGGTACCAAGAGACCCAGTACTTC; CDR3 protein: CATSDPDRYQETQYF
V gene: TRBV29-1; J gene: TRBJ1-1; D gene: NA; clone size: few; CDR3 DNA: TGCAGCTTTCCCCCAGTCGACTCGAACACTGAAGCTTTCTTT; CDR3 protein: CSFPPVDSNTEAFF
V gene: TRBV10-3; J gene: TRBJ2-5; D gene: TRBD2; clone size: NA; CDR3 DNA: TGTGCCATCAGTCGGACTAGCGGGAGGGGGGACCAGTACTTC; CDR3 protein: CAISRTSGRGDQYF
V gene: TRBV14; J gene: TRBJ2-7; D gene: NA; clone size: NA; CDR3 DNA: TGTGCCAGCAGCCAACAGGGTTGGAGACTCTACGAGCAGTACTTC; CDR3 protein: CASSQQGWRLYEQYF
V gene: TRBV20-1; J gene: TRBJ2-5; D gene: NA; clone size: NA; CDR3 DNA: TGCAGTGCTAGACGTTCATACGACAGAAACCAAGAGACCCAGTACTTC; CDR3 protein: CSARRSYDRNQETQYF
V gene: TRBV7-2; J gene: TRBJ2-2; D gene: TRBD2; clone size: NA; CDR3 DNA: TGTGCCAGCAGCTCGACAATTAGCGGGGGGGCTAACGGGGAGCTGTTTTTT; CDR3 protein: CASSSTISGGANGELFF
V gene: TRBV10-3; J gene: TRBJ1-2; D gene: NA; clone size: few; CDR3 DNA: TGTGCCATCAGGCCGGACACGGGGGTGTACGGCTACACCTTC; CDR3 protein: CAIRPDTGVYGYTF
V gene: TRBV20-1; J gene: TRBJ1-6; D gene: NA; clone size: NA; CDR3 DNA: TGCAGTGCCCGACTTGGTGTCGGGTCACCCCTCCACTTT; CDR3 protein: CSARLGVGSPLHF
V gene: TRBV7-8; J gene: TRBJ1-2; D gene: TRBD1; clone size: NA; CDR3 DNA: TGTGCCAGCAGCCCTCGGACAGGGAGTAACTATGGCTACACCTTC; CDR3 protein: CASSPRTGSNYGYTF
V gene: TRBV20-1; J gene: TRBJ2-5; D gene: NA; clone size: few; CDR3 DNA: TGCAGTGCTAGAGTAATGGACATCCGTCATCCCCCAGAGACCCAGTACTTC; CDR3 protein: CSARVMDIRHPPETQYF
V gene: TRBV6-2/TRBV6-3; J gene: TRBJ1-6; D gene: TRBD1; clone size: NA; CDR3 DNA: TGTGCCAGCAGTACCGGGACAGATAATTCACCCCTCCACTTT; CDR3 protein: CASSTGTDNSPLHF
V gene: TRBV19; J gene: TRBJ2-5; D gene: NA; clone size: NA; CDR3 DNA: TGTGCCAGTAGTATCCTAGCGACCCGAGAGACCCAGTACTTC; CDR3 protein: CASSILATRETQYF
V gene: TRBV7-2; J gene: TRBJ2-2; D gene: NA; clone size: few; CDR3 DNA: TGTGCCAGCAGCTTAGAAGTGTACACCGGGGAGCTGTTTTTT; CDR3 protein: CASSLEVYTGELFF
V gene: TRBV7-2; J gene: TRBJ1-1; D gene: NA; clone size: NA; CDR3 DNA: TGTGCCAGCAGCCCCAGACAGGCCTTGAACACTGAAGCTTTCTTT; CDR3 protein: CASSPRQALNTEAFF
V gene: TRBV19; J gene: TRBJ1-1; D gene: NA; clone size: NA; CDR3 DNA: TGTGCCAGTAGTCCCCAGGGGCTGGGCCGTGGGACTGAAGCTTTCTTT; CDR3 protein: CASSPQGLGRGTEAFF
V gene: TRBV5-6; J gene: TRBJ1-5; D gene: TRBD1; clone size: NA; CDR3 DNA: TGTGCCAGCAGCCGGGACAGGGGGGTGTCCCAGCATTTT; CDR3 protein: CASSRDRGVSQHF
V gene: TRBV12-3/TRBV12-4; J gene: TRBJ1-5; D gene: NA; clone size: NA; CDR3 DNA: TGTGCCAGCAGTTTACTGGGCTCATCAGGGGCCAATCAGCCCCAGCATTTT; CDR3 protein: CASSLLGSSGANQPQHF
V gene: TRBV30; J gene: TRBJ2-7; D gene: NA; clone size: NA; CDR3 DNA: TGTGCCTGGAGAGCCCAGGGGGGGCAGTACTTC; CDR3 protein: CAWRAQGGQYF
V gene: TRBV2; J gene: TRBJ2-3; D gene: NA; clone size: few; CDR3 DNA: TGTGCCAGCAGGTCGGGAAACGGAGATACGCAGTATTTT; CDR3 protein: CASRSGNGDTQYF
V gene: TRBV20-1; J gene: TRBJ1-1; D gene: NA; clone size: few; CDR3 DNA: TGCAGCGTGGGCCAGACCAATTCCATGAACACTGAAGCTTTCTTT; CDR3 protein: CSVGQTNSMNTEAFF
V gene: TRBV2; J gene: TRBJ2-3; D gene: NA; clone size: NA; CDR3 DNA: TGTGCCAGCACAGGGAGCACAGATACGCAGTATTTT; CDR3 protein: CASTGSTDTQYF
V gene: TRBV4-1; J gene: TRBJ1-2; D gene: NA; clone size: medium-sized; CDR3 DNA: TGCGCCAGCAGCCAAGGGCCCGCTTCTAACTATGGCTACACCTTC; CDR3 protein: CASSQGPASNYGYTF
V gene: TRBV18; J gene: TRBJ1-2; D gene: NA; clone size: NA; CDR3 DNA: TGTGCCAGCTCACCTGTAGACACGCCAAACTATGGCTACACCTTC; CDR3 protein: CASSPVDTPNYGYTF
V gene: TRBV15; J gene: TRBJ1-1; D gene: NA; clone size: few; CDR3 DNA: TGTGCCACCAGCAGAGATTTAACAGGCTTCCGAGCTTTCTTT; CDR3 protein: CATSRDLTGFRAFF
V gene: TRBV6-1; J gene: TRBJ2-7; D gene: NA; clone size: large; CDR3 DNA: TGTGCCAGCAGGGCGGATTTATCCTACGAGCAGTACTTC; CDR3 protein: CASRADLSYEQYF
V gene: TRBV20-1; J gene: TRBJ2-5; D gene: TRBD2; clone size: few; CDR3 DNA: TGCAGTGCTACCATTCCGACTAGCGGGGGACAAGAGACCCAGTACTTC; CDR3 protein: CSATIPTSGGQETQYF
V gene: TRBV19; J gene: TRBJ2-6; D gene: NA; clone size: NA; CDR3 DNA: TGTGCCAGTAGTTTCCCCGGTGGAAACGTCCTGACTTTC; CDR3 protein: CASSFPGGNVLTF
V gene: TRBV7-9; J gene: TRBJ2-1; D gene: TRBD2; clone size: NA; CDR3 DNA: TGTGCCAGCAGCCACATAGCGGGGGGTCATAATGAGCAGTTCTTC; CDR3 protein: CASSHIAGGHNEQFF
V gene: TRBV19; J gene: TRBJ1-1; D gene: TRBD1; clone size: few; CDR3 DNA: TGTGCCAGTAGTCCCGGGACAGGCTATATGAACACTGAAGCTTTCTTT; CDR3 protein: CASSPGTGYMNTEAFF
V gene: TRBV7-2; J gene: TRBJ2-5; D gene: TRBD2; clone size: NA; CDR3 DNA: TGTGCCAGCAGCCAAGGGAATGCGGGAGGGCAAGAGACCCAGTACTTC; CDR3 protein: CASSQGNAGGQETQYF
V gene: TRBV7-2; J gene: TRBJ1-1; D gene: NA; clone size: few; CDR3 DNA: TGTGCCAGCAGCTTATGGGGAGCTGAAGCTTTCTTT; CDR3 protein: CASSLWGAEAFF
V gene: TRBV20-1; J gene: TRBJ2-3; D gene: TRBD2; clone size: NA; CDR3 DNA: TGCAGTGCTAGAGGGCGGGAGGGCCGAGGGGCAGATACGCAGTATTTT; CDR3 protein: CSARGREGRGADTQYF
V gene: TRBV2; J gene: TRBJ2-1; D gene: NA; clone size: NA; CDR3 DNA: TGTGCCAGCAGGGCGACAGGATCCTACAATGAGCAGTTCTTC; CDR3 protein: CASRATGSYNEQFF
V gene: TRBV7-9; J gene: TRBJ1-4; D gene: NA; clone size: NA; CDR3 DNA: TGTGCCAGCAGCTTAGCCATCAAACCTAATGAAAAACTGTTTTTT; CDR3 protein: CASSLAIKPNEKLFF
V gene: TRBV7-9; J gene: TRBJ2-7; D gene: NA; clone size: NA; CDR3 DNA: TGTGCCAGCGGCGTCGTCGGAGTAGTATACGAGCAGTACTTC; CDR3 protein: CASGVVGVVYEQYF
V gene: TRBV6-2/TRBV6-3; J gene: TRBJ2-1; D gene: NA; clone size: NA; CDR3 DNA: TGTGCCAGCAGGGGAATGGACAATGAGCAGTTCTTC; CDR3 protein: CASRGMDNEQFF
V gene: TRBV24-1; J gene: TRBJ2-1; D gene: TRBD2; clone size: NA; CDR3 DNA: TGTGCCACCAGTGATTTAGCGGGGGTCCACAATGAGCAGTTCTTC; CDR3 protein: CATSDLAGVHNEQFF